This T cell receptor (beta chain) originates from a study of post-analysis software for immune sequencing data. Study observations and caveats: Controls had lower frequencies than patients of 4 or 5 TRBV segments, which included TRBV5-6, TRBV5-1 and TRBV20-1.

This clonotype was picked up a small number of times. No antigen is known for it. Germline lookup yields CDR1 SGHRS and CDR2 YFSETQ. CDR3 length: 14 amino acids. The ends were cut back, 0 bases at V and 8 bases at J, with 12 bases in the middle. Tagging with unique molecular identifiers was a feature of the TCR beta cDNA libraries. The yield from roughly 1 to 10 million T cells was 500,000 or so cDNA molecules in total. TCRdb reprocessed the PCR reads with MiXCR, giving one entry per CDR3 protein. Among a few hundred thousand distinct CDR3 sequences listed, 30% to 45% were seen once. The sample comprised blood. The TCR originated in a girl aged 5-17 years with multiple sclerosis. The rearrangement links TRBV5-1 to TRBJ1-5, with D possibly being TRBD1 (6 bases). The CDR3 sequence: CASSLDWGQEPQHF. The CDR3 DNA sequence: TGCGCCAGCAGCTTGGATTGGGGGCAAGAGCCCCAGCATTTT. The entire variable domain, with the rest obtained from reference TRBV5-1 and TRBJ1-5, is as follows: KAGVTQTPRYLIKTRGQQVTLSCSPISGHRSVSWYQQTPGQGLQFLFEYFSETQRNKGNFPGRFSGRQFSNSRSEMNVSTLELGDSALYLCASSLDWGQEPQHFGDGTRLSIL.